This is a list of T cell receptor beta chains from one sample in a study of T cells in Graves' hyperthyroidism and ophthalmopathy. MiXCR, applied by TCRdb to the multiplex PCR reads, yields one record per CDR3 protein. The sample records a few hundred thousand distinct CDR3 sequences, about 15% being singletons. The sequencing sample was made of blood. The receptors stem from a woman in her twenties or thirties with Graves' hyperthyroidism. Each CDR3 is given with its conserved first and last residue. A D gene is named only where the DNA matches it firmly. Clone sizes are given selectively: once, few, many, or a class where the clone is expanded.

>TRBV18|TRBJ2-2|.|.
CASSGRATDTGELFF
TGTGCCAGCTCCGGAAGAGCAACCGACACCGGGGAGCTGTTTTTT
>TRBV20-1|TRBJ2-1|TRBD1|few
CSAQSGTGVYNEQFF
TGCAGTGCTCAGTCCGGGACAGGGGTATACAATGAGCAGTTCTTC
>TRBV20-1|TRBJ1-5|.|.
CSATPKPGDQPQHF
TGCAGTGCTACCCCTAAGCCAGGGGATCAGCCCCAGCATTTT
>TRBV28|TRBJ1-1|.|many
CASLTGFMNTEAFF
TGTGCCAGCTTAACAGGTTTCATGAACACTGAAGCTTTCTTT
>TRBV30|TRBJ1-5|.|.
CAWSAHSNQPQHF
TGTGCCTGGAGTGCCCATAGCAATCAGCCCCAGCATTTT
>TRBV6-5|TRBJ2-7|TRBD2|many
CASSYSFSGKGEQYF
TGTGCCAGCAGTTACTCCTTCAGCGGGAAAGGCGAGCAGTACTTC
>TRBV28|TRBJ1-2|.|many
CASSSPTGGYTF
TGTGCCAGCAGTTCCCCGACAGGAGGCTACACCTTC
>TRBV29-1|TRBJ2-5|.|many
CSVAERTQYF
TGCAGCGTTGCTGAACGGACCCAGTACTTC
>TRBV4-1|TRBJ1-2|.|few
CASSLRAFNYGYTF
TGCGCCAGCAGCTTACGGGCTTTTAACTATGGCTACACCTTC
>TRBV28|TRBJ2-2|TRBD1|many
CASSRTGQGRGELFF
TGTGCCAGCAGTCGTACCGGACAGGGGCGCGGGGAGCTGTTTTTT
>TRBV7-8|TRBJ2-1|TRBD1|.
CASSRRRDRAWVEQFF
TGTGCCAGCAGCCGCCGCCGGGACAGGGCGTGGGTTGAGCAGTTCTTC
>TRBV6-1|TRBJ1-1|.|many
CASTLTALPGNTEAFF
TGTGCCAGCACTCTCACGGCCCTCCCCGGGAACACTGAAGCTTTCTTT
>TRBV7-9|TRBJ2-7|TRBD1|many
CASSLPGQVIHEQYF
TGTGCCAGCAGCTTACCGGGACAGGTAATCCACGAGCAGTACTTC
>TRBV5-1|TRBJ2-7|.|few
CASSIKPDQIYEQYF
TGCGCCAGCAGCATAAAACCGGACCAGATCTACGAGCAGTACTTC